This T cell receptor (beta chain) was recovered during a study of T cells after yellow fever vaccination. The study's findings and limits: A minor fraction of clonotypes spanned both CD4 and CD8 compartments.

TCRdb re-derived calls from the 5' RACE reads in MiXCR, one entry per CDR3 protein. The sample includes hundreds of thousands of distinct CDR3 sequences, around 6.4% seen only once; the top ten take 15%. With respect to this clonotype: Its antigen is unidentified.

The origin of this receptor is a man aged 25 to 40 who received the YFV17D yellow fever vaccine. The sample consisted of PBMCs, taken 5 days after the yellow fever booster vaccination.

In DNA form, the CDR3 reads TGTGCCAGCAGCCAGAGGACTAGCCGATCTAGCACAGATACGCAGTATTTT. Its protein product is CASSQRTSRSSTDTQYF. The chain couples TRBV11-2 to TRBJ2-3; the match to TRBD2 covers 8 bases. This CDR3 region has 17 residues. V was pared by 5 bases and J by 0 bases, with 10 bases of the junction left unmatched. Germline CDR1 is SGHAT and CDR2 is FQNNGV.